This T cell receptor (beta chain) came from a study of OX40 agonist ivuxolimab in advanced cancers. Some clones are missing from TCRdb's copy, which holds only in-frame ones; the method was immunoSEQ multiplex PCR. The data show tens of thousands of clones, 91% seen once. Trimming cost V 7 bases and J 2 bases; bases outside gene matches: 5. CDR1 is SQVTM, CDR2 ANQGSEA, per germline. CDR3 length equals 13 residues. This receptor was identified in an adult with an advanced solid tumor such as melanoma, head and neck, liver or kidney cancer. The chain links TRBV29-1 to TRBJ2-7; 10 bases align to TRBD1. Sample: CD4+ or CD8+ T cells sorted from blood, taken in a trial of the OX40 agonist ivuxolimab. The CDR3 DNA reads as TGCAGCGCGGGGACAGGGGCCCCCTACGAGCAGTACTTC. It is translated as CSAGTGAPYEQYF.